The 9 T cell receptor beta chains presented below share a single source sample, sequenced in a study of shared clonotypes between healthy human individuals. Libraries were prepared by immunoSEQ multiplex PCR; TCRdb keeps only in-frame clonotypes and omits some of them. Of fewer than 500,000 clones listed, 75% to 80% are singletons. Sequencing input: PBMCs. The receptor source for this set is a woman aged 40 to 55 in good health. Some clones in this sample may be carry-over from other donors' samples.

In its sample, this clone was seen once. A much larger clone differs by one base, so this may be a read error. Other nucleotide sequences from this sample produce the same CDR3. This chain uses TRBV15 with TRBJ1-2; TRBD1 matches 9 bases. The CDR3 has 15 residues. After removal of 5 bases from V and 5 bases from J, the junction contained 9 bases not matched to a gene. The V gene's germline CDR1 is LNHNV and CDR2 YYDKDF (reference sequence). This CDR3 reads CATSPRDRVAYGYTF. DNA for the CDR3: TGTGCCACCAGCCCCCGGGACAGGGTAGCTTATGGCTACACCTTC.

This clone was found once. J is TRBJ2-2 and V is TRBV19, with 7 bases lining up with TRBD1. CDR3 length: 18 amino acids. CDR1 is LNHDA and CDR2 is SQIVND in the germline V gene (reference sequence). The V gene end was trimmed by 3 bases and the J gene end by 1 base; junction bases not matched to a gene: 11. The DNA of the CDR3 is TGTGCCAGTAGTATGGGCATTGGGGACAGTAGGAACACCGGGGAGCTGTTTTTT. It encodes CASSMGIGDSRNTGELFF.

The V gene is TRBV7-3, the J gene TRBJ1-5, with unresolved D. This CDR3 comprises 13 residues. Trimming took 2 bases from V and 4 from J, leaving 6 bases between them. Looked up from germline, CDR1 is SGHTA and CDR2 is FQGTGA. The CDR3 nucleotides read TGTGCCAGCAGCTTAGACCGTAATCAGCCCCAGCATTTT. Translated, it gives CASSLDRNQPQHF.

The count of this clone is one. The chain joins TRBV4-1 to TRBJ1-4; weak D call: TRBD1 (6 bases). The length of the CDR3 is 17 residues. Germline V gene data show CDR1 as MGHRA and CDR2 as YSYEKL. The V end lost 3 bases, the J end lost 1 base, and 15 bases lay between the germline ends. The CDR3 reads CASSQFGTRLTNEKLFF. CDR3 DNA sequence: TGCGCCAGCAGCCAGTTCGGGACACGGTTAACTAATGAAAAACTGTTTTTT.

The CDR3 DNA reads as TGTGCCAGCAGTTACCTAAGCGGAGAGAGGGATACGCAGTATTTT. Encoded protein: CASSYLSGERDTQYF. The rearrangement joins TRBV6-5 to TRBJ2-3, with D possibly TRBD2 on 5 matching bases. The ends were cut back, 2 bases at V and 6 bases at J, with 15 bases in the middle. The CDR3 is made up of 15 amino acids. Germline V gene sequence: CDR1 MNHEY, CDR2 SVGAGI.

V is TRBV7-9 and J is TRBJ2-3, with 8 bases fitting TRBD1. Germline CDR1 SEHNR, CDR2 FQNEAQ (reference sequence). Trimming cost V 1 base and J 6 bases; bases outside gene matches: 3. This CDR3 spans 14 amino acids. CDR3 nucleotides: TGTGCCAGCAGCTTAGAACAGGGGGTGGATACGCAGTATTTT. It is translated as CASSLEQGVDTQYF.

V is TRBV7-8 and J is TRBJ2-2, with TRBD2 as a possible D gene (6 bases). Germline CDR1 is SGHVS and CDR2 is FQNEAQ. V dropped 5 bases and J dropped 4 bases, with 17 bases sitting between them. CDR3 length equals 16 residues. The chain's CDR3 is CASSIRLGSGTGELFF. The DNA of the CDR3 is TGTGCCAGCAGCATTAGACTCGGGAGTGGCACCGGGGAGCTGTTTTTT.

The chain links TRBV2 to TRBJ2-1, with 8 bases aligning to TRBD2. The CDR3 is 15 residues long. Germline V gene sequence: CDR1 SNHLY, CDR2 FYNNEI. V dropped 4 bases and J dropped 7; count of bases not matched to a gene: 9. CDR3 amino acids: CASSVELAAANEQFF. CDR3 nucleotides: TGTGCCAGCAGTGTGGAACTAGCGGCCGCTAATGAGCAGTTCTTC.

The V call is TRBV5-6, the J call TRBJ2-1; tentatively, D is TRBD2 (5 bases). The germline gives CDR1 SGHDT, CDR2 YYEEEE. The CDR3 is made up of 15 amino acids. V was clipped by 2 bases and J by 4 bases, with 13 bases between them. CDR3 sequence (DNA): TGTGCCAGCAGCTTTGGACTGACGATGTACAATGAGCAGTTCTTC. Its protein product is CASSFGLTMYNEQFF.